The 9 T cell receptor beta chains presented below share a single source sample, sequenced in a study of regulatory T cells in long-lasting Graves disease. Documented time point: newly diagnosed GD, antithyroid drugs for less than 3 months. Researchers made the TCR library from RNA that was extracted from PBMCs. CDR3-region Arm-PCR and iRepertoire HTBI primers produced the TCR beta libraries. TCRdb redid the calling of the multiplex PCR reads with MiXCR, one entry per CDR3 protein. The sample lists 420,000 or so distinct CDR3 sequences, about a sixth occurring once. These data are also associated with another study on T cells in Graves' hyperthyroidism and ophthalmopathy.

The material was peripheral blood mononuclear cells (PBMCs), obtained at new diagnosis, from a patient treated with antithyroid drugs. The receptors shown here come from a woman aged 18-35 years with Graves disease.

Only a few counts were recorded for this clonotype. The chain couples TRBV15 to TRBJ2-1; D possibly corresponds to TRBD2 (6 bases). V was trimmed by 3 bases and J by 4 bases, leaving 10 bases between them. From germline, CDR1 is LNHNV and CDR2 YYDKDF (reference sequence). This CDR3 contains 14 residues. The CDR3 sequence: CATSSYGGYNEQFF. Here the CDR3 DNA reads TGTGCCACCAGCAGTTACGGGGGTTACAATGAGCAGTTCTTC.

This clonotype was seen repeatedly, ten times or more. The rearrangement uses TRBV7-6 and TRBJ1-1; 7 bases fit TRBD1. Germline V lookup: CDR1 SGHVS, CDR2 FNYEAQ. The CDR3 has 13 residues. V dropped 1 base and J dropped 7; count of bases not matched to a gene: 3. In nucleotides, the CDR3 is TGTGCCAGCAGCTTAGAATCAGGGGGTGAAGCTTTCTTT. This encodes CASSLESGGEAFF.

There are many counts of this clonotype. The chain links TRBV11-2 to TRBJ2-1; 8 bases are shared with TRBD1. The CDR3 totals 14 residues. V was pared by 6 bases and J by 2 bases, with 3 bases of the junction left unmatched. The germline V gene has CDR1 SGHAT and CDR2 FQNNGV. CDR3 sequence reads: CASRIRGPYNEQFF. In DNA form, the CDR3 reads TGTGCCAGCAGGATCAGGGGGCCCTACAATGAGCAGTTCTTC.

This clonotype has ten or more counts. CDR3 coding DNA: TGTGTCACACGGATCCCCCTTGAAGCTTTCTTT. It specifies CVTRIPLEAFF. V is TRBV11-2 and J is TRBJ1-1; D unclear. CDR3 length equals 11 residues. Germline CDR1 reads SGHAT; CDR2 reads FQNNGV.

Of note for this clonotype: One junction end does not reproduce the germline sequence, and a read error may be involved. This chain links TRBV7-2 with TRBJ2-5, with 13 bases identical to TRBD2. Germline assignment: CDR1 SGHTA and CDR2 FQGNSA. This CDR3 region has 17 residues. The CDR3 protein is CASSQDGTSGVSGTQYF. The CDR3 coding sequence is TGCGCCAGCAGCCAAGATGGGACTAGCGGGGTGTCCGGGACCCAGTACTTC.

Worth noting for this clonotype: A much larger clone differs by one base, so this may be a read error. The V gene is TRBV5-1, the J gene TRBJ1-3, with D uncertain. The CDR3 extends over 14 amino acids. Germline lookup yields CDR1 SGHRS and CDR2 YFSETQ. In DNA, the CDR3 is TGCGCCAGCAGCTTGGCGGCAGGAGGAAACACCAGATATTTT. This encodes CASSLAAGGNTRYF.

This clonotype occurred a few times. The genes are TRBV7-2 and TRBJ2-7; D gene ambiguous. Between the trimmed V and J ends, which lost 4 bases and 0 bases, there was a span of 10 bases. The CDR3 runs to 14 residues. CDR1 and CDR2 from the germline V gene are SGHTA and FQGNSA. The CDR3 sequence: CASSSTHTSYEQYF. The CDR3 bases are TGTGCCAGCAGCTCAACTCATACCTCCTACGAGCAGTACTTC.

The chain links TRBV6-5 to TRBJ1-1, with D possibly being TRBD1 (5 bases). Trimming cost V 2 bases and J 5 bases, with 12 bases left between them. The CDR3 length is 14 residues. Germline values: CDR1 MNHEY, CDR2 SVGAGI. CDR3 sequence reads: CASSYGGGGTEAFF. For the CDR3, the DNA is TGTGCCAGCAGTTACGGCGGGGGGGGAACTGAAGCTTTCTTT.

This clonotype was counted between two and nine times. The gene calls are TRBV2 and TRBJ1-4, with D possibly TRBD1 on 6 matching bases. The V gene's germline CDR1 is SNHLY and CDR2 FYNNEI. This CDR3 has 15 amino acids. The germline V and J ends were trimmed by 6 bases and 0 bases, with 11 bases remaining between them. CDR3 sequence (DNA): TGTGCCAGCAGAGGACAGCTTGCAACTAATGAAAAACTGTTTTTT. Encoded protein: CASRGQLATNEKLFF.